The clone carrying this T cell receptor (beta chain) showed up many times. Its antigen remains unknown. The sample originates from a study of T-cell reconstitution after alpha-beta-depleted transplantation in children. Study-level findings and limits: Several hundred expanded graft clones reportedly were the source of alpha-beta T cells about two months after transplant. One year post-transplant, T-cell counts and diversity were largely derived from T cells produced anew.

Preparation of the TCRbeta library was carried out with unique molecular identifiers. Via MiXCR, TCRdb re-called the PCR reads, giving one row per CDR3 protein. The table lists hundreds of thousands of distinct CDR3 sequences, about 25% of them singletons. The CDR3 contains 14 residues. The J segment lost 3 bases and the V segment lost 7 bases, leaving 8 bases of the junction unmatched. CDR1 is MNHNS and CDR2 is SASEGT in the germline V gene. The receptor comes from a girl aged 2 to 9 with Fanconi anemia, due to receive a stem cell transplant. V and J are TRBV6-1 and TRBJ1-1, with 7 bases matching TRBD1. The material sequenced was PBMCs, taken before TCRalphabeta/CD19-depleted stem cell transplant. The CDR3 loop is CASKLTGDDTEAFF. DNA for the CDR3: TGTGCCAGCAAATTAACAGGGGATGACACTGAAGCTTTCTTT.